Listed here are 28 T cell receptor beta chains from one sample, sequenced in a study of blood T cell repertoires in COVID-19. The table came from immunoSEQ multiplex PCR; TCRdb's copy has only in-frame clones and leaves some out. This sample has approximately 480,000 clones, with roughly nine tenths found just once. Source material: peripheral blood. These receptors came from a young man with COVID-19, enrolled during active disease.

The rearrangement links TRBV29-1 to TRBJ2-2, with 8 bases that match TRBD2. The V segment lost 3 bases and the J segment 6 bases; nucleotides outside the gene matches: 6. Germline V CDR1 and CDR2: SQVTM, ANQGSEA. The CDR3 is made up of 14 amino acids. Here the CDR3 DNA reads TGCAGCGTTGAGGGTAGCGGGACCCCCGGGGAGCTGTTTTTT. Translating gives CSVEGSGTPGELFF.

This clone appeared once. The CDR3 DNA sequence: TGTGCCACCAGTGGTCCCCCCTCAGATACGCAGTATTTT. The encoded protein is CATSGPPSDTQYF. The chain combines TRBV24-1 with TRBJ2-3; no reliable D call. The CDR3 totals 13 residues. Trimming took 5 bases from V and 4 from J, leaving 9 bases between them. CDR1 and CDR2 (germline): KGHDR, SFDVKD.

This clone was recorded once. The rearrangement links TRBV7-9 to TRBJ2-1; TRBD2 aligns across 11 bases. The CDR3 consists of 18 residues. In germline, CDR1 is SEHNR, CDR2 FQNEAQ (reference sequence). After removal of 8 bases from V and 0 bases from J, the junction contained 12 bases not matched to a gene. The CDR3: CASAGLAGGQSSYNEQFF. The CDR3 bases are TGTGCCAGCGCTGGGCTAGCGGGGGGCCAAAGCTCCTACAATGAGCAGTTCTTC.

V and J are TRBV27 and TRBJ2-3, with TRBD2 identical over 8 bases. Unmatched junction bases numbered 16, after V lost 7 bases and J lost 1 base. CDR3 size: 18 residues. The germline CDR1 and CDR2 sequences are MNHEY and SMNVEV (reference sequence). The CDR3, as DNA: TGTGCCAGCACCATCCCCCGGGGGGGGCCATCTCGCACAGATACGCAGTATTTT. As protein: CASTIPRGGPSRTDTQYF.

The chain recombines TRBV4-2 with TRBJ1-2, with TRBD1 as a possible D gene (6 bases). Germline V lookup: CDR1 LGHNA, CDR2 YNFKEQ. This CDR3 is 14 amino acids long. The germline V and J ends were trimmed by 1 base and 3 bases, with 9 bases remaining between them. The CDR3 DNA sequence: TGTGCCAGCAGCCAAGGCGACAGGTACTATGGCTACACCTTC. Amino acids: CASSQGDRYYGYTF.

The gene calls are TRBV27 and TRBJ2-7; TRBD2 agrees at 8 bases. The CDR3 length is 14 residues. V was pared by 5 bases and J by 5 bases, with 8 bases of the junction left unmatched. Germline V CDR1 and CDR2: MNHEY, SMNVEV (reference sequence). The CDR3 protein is CASSPGGSLDEQYF. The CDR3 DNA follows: TGTGCCAGCAGTCCGGGGGGGAGTCTCGACGAGCAGTACTTC.

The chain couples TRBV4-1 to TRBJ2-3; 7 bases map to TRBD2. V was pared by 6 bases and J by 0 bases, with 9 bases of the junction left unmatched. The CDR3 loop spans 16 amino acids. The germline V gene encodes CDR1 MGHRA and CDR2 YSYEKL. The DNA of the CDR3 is TGCGCCAGCAGACTTTTAACGGGGGGAAGCACAGATACGCAGTATTTT. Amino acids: CASRLLTGGSTDTQYF.

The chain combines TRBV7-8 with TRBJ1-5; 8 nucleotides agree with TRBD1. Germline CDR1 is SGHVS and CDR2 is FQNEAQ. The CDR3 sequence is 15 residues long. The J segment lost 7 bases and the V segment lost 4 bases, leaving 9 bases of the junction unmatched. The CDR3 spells CASSSHGTGYQPQHF. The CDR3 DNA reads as TGTGCCAGCAGCTCGCACGGGACAGGTTACCAGCCCCAGCATTTT.

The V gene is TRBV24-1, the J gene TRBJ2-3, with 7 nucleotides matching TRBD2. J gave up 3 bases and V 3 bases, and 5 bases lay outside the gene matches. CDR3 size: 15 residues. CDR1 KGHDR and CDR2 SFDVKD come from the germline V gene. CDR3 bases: TGTGCCACCAGTGATCCGCGGGAGAGAACAGATACGCAGTATTTT. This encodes CATSDPRERTDTQYF.

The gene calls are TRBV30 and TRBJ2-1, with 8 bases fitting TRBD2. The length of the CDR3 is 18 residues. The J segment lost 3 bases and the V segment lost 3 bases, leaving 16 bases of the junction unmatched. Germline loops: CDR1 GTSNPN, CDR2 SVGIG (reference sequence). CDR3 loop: CAWSARAWLAGFYNEQFF. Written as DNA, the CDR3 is TGTGCCTGGAGCGCCCGGGCGTGGCTAGCGGGCTTCTACAATGAGCAGTTCTTC.

CDR3 in amino acids: CASHRDRALREQFF. The CDR3 region has the DNA TGTGCCAGTCACCGGGACAGGGCCCTACGGGAGCAGTTCTTC. The chain is built from TRBV6-5 and TRBJ2-1; 9 nucleotides align to TRBD1. Germline CDR1 and CDR2: MNHEY and SVGAGI. This CDR3 is built from 14 residues. Trimming took 9 bases from V and 10 from J; bases not matched to a gene: 13.

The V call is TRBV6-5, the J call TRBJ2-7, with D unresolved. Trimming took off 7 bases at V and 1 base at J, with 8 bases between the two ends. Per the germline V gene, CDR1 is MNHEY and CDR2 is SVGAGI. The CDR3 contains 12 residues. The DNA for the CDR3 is TGTGCCAGCAAAGAGTATTCCTACGAGCAGTACTTC. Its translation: CASKEYSYEQYF.

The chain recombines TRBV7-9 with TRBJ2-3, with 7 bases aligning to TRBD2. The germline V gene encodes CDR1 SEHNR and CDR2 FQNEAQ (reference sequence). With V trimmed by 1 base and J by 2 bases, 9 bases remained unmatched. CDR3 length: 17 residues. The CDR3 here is CASSLGGGRINTDTQYF. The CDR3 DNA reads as TGTGCCAGCAGCTTAGGAGGCGGGAGAATCAACACAGATACGCAGTATTTT.

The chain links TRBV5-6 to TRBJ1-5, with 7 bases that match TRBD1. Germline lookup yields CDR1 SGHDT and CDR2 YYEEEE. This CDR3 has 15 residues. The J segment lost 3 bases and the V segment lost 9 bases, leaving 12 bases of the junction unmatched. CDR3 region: CAIWGTAKVNQPQHF. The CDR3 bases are TGTGCCATCTGGGGGACAGCCAAGGTCAATCAGCCCCAGCATTTT.

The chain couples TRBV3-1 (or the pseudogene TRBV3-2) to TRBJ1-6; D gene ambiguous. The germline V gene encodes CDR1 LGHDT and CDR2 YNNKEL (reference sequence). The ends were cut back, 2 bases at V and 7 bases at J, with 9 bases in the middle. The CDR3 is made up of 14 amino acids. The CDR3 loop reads CASSQSSHNSPLHF. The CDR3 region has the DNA TGTGCCAGCAGCCAAAGTAGCCACAATTCACCCCTCCACTTT.

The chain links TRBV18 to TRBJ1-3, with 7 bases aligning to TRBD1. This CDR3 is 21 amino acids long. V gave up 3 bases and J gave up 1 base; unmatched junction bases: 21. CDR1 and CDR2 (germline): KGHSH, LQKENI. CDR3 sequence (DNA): TGTGCCAGCTCACCCCAAAGGTACAGGGGAGATCCCTTCAGGTCTGGAAACACCATATATTTT. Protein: CASSPQRYRGDPFRSGNTIYF.

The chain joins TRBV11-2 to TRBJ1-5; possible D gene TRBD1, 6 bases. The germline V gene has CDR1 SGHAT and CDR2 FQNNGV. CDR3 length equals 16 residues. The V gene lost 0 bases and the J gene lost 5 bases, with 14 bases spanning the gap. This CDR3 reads CASSLDGGWLDQPQHF. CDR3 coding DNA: TGTGCCAGCAGCTTAGATGGGGGCTGGTTGGATCAGCCCCAGCATTTT.

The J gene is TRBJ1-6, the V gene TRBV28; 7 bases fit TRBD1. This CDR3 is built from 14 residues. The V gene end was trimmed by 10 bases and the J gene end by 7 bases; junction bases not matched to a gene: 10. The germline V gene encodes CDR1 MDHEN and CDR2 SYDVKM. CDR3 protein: CATRGQPENSPLHF. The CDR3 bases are TGTGCCACAAGGGGACAGCCCGAGAATTCACCCCTCCACTTT.

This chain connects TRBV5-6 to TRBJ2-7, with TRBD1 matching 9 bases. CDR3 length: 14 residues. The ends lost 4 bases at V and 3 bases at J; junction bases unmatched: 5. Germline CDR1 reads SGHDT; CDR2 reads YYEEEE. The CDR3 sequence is CASSPGTGSYEQYF. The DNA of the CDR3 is TGTGCCAGCAGCCCCGGGACAGGGAGCTACGAGCAGTACTTC.

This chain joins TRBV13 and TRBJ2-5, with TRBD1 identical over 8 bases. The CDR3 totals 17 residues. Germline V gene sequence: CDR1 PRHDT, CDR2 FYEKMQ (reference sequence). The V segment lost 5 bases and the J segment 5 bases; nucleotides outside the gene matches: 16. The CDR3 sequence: CASSPPTLRQGTETQYF. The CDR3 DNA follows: TGTGCCAGCAGCCCACCGACCTTACGACAGGGGACGGAGACCCAGTACTTC.

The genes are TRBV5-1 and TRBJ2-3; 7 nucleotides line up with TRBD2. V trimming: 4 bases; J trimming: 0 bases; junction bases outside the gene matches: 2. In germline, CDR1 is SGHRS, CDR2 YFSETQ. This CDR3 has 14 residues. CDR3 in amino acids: CASSQRDSTDTQYF. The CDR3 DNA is TGCGCCAGCAGCCAGCGGGACAGCACAGATACGCAGTATTTT.

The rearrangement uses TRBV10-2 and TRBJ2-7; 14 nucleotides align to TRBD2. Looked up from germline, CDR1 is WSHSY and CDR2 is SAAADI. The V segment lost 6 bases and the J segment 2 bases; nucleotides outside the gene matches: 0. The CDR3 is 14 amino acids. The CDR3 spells CASRTSGGAYEQYF. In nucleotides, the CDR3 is TGCGCCAGCAGGACTAGCGGGGGGGCCTACGAGCAGTACTTC.

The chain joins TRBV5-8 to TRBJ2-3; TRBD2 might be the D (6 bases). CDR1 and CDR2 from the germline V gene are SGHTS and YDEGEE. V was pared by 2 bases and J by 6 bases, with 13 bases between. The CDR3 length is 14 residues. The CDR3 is CASSLEGGLDTQYF. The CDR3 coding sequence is TGTGCCAGCAGCTTAGAGGGAGGATTGGATACGCAGTATTTT.

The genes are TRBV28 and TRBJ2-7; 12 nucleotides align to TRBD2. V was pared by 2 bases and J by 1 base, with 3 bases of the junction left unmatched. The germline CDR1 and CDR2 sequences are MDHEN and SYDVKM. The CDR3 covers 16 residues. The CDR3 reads CASSLVLAGGSYEQYF. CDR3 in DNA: TGTGCCAGCAGTTTAGTACTAGCGGGGGGATCCTACGAGCAGTACTTC.

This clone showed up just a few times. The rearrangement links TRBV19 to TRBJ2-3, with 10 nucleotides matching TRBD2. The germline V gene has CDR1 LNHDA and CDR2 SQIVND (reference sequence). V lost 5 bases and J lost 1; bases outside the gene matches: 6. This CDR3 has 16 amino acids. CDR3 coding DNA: TGTGCCAGTAGTGGATCTAGCGGGAGCCGCACAGATACGCAGTATTTT. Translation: CASSGSSGSRTDTQYF.

This chain's CDR3 is CASSGVSEQFF. Written as DNA, the CDR3 is TGTGCCAGCAGTGGAGTCTCTGAGCAGTTCTTC. This chain uses TRBV25-1 with TRBJ2-1; D is undetermined. Germline CDR1 is MGHDK and CDR2 is SYGVNS. Deletions cut 4 bases from V and 9 bases from J, with 7 bases between. The CDR3 has 11 amino acids.

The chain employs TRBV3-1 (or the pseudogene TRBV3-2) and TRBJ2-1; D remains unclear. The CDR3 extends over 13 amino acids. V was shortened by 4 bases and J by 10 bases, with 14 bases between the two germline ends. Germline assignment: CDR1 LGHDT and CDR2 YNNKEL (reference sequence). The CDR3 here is CASSPYLFEEQFF. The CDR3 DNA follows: TGTGCCAGCAGCCCTTACCTCTTTGAGGAGCAGTTCTTC.

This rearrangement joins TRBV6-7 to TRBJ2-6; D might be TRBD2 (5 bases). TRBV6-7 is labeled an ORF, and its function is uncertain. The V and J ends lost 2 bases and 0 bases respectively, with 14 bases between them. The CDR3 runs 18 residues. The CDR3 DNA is TGTGCCAGCAGTTACGCGGGTTTCGATATCTCTGGGGCCAACGTCCTGACTTTC. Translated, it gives CASSYAGFDISGANVLTF.